These 10 T cell receptor beta chains came from one sample sequenced in a study of blood T cell repertoires in COVID-19. TCRdb's table, derived via immunoSEQ multiplex PCR, lists solely in-frame clones and lacks some. The data show approximately 100,000 clones, roughly 86% seen once. The specimen was peripheral blood. The source is a man aged 50 to 60 with acute or convalescent COVID-19.

The chain recombines TRBV25-1 with TRBJ1-2; 8 nucleotides align to TRBD1. Germline loops: CDR1 MGHDK, CDR2 SYGVNS. The ends lost 3 bases at V and 3 bases at J; junction bases unmatched: 9. CDR3 length equals 16 residues. As DNA, the CDR3 is TGTGCCAGCAGTGACTTGGGGATACAGGGGGACTATGGCTACACCTTC. It translates to CASSDLGIQGDYGYTF.

The gene calls are TRBV6-5 and TRBJ2-1; D is perhaps TRBD2 (5 bases). Trimming cost V 6 bases and J 4 bases, with 16 bases left between them. The CDR3 spans 15 residues. Germline lookup yields CDR1 MNHEY and CDR2 SVGAGI. CDR3 bases: TGTGCCAGCAGCCTGCTTCGGACTGGGTACAATGAGCAGTTCTTC. Amino acids: CASSLLRTGYNEQFF.

This chain uses TRBV6-5 with TRBJ1-2; D may be TRBD1 (5 bases). This CDR3 is 11 amino acids long. The germline V gene encodes CDR1 MNHEY and CDR2 SVGAGI. Trimming removed 6 bases from V and 6 bases from J, with 8 bases in between. The CDR3 spells CASRGRDGYTF. CDR3 sequence (DNA): TGTGCCAGCAGGGGGCGCGATGGCTACACCTTC.

V is TRBV21-1 and J is TRBJ1-5. TRBV21-1 is classified as a pseudogene. The CDR3 extends over 18 amino acids. The CDR3 coding sequence is TGTGCCAGCAGCAAAATCTCAACCCGGGGGGCCAGCAATCAGCCCCAGCATTTT. This gives the protein CASSKISTRGASNQPQHF.

The chain has TRBV30 and TRBJ2-2; D is possibly TRBD1 (6 bases). The germline V gene encodes CDR1 GTSNPN and CDR2 SVGIG (reference sequence). The CDR3 length is 13 residues. With 5 bases removed from V and 6 bases from J, the gap between germline ends came to 13 bases. The chain's CDR3 is CAWQGNLPGELFF. As DNA, the CDR3 is TGTGCCTGGCAGGGGAATTTACCCGGGGAGCTGTTTTTT. Together with reference TRBV30 and TRBJ2-2, the CDR3 gives the full variable domain: SQTIHQWPATLVQPVGSPLSLECTVEGTSNPNLYWYRQAAGRGLQLLFYSVGIGQISSEVPQNLSASRPQDRQFILSSKKLLLSDSGFYLCAWQGNLPGELFFGEGSRLTVL.

This clone was detected only a few times. The CDR3 here is CASSLDQLAYNEQFF. The CDR3 nucleotides read TGCGCCAGCAGTCTAGACCAGCTGGCCTACAATGAGCAGTTCTTC. This sequence joins TRBV4-1 and TRBJ2-1; D ambiguous. CDR3 length equals 15 residues. Trimming stripped 6 bases from V and 2 bases from J, with 14 bases between. CDR1 and CDR2 (germline): MGHRA, YSYEKL.

CDR3 amino acids: CASSNRVDTGELFF. The CDR3 DNA reads as TGCGCCAGCAGCAACAGGGTGGACACCGGGGAGCTGTTTTTT. The chain has TRBV4-1 and TRBJ2-2; a weak D match, TRBD1 (6 bases). Trimming removed 5 bases at V and 3 bases at J, with 10 bases between. CDR3 length equals 14 residues. Looked up from germline, CDR1 is MGHRA and CDR2 is YSYEKL.

The genes are TRBV30 and TRBJ1-2, with D maybe TRBD1 (5 bases). Germline assignment: CDR1 GTSNPN and CDR2 SVGIG (reference sequence). This CDR3 is 14 amino acids long. The V end lost 2 bases, the J end lost 4 bases, and 14 bases lay between the germline ends. The CDR3 protein is CAWSSQGGAYGYTF. CDR3 coding DNA: TGTGCCTGGAGTTCGCAGGGTGGTGCCTATGGCTACACCTTC.

The CDR3 coding sequence is TGTGCCAGCAGCTTGACAGGACACTCCTACGAGCAGTACTTC. Residues: CASSLTGHSYEQYF. The rearrangement uses TRBV11-2 and TRBJ2-7, with a tentative D call TRBD1 (6 bases). This CDR3 contains 14 residues. V was pared by 3 bases and J by 0 bases, with 9 bases between. CDR1 and CDR2 (germline): SGHAT, FQNNGV.

This chain links TRBV5-1 with TRBJ2-7; 9 nucleotides match TRBD1. Germline assignment: CDR1 SGHRS and CDR2 YFSETQ. V shed 4 bases, J shed 1 base, and the junction held 6 bases outside the gene matches. The length of the CDR3 is 15 residues. The CDR3 DNA follows: TGCGCCAGCAGCCCGAACAGGGGGCCTTCCTACGAGCAGTACTTC. Residues: CASSPNRGPSYEQYF.